This T cell receptor beta chain was documented in a study of vaccination effects on CD4 cells after COVID-19 (dated 2022 in TCRdb). With respect to the entire study: Across the study, the median time from the second dose to post-vaccine sampling was 72 days (range 14 to 241). SARS-CoV-2 spike-specific CD4+ TCR repertoires were compared before and after mRNA vaccination in COVID-19 convalescent patients and in infection-naive vaccine recipients. The full study included fewer than eleven COVID-19 convalescent patients and several SARS-CoV-2-naive healthy vaccine recipients. Cultures from other donors in the study were sequenced using the Oncomine TCR Beta short-read assay on an Illumina iSeq 100.

Compared with germline, V lacks 6 bases and J lacks 3 bases; bases without a gene match: 9. Counted from cysteine to phenylalanine, this CDR3 has 15 amino acids. Only the CDR3 portion is preserved as DNA: 45 bases, with reading frame beginning at the first base. Reading the germline V gene gives CDR1 SNHLY and CDR2 FYNNEI. Beyond this particular receptor, the publication reports: Only a small number of convalescent patients were included, and no early post-infection timepoints were available, which limited the study. Clones induced by infection and clones induced by vaccination both contracted markedly at late timepoints after vaccination, which fits with T cell responses waning over time. Among healthy vaccine recipients, nearly all vaccine-induced clones were SARS-CoV-2 mono-reactive, and just 1 of 255 was cross-reactive with common cold coronaviruses.

This clone was recorded once. There is no known antigen for this receptor. Base qualities are not provided; no much larger clone lies one nucleotide away. To identify antigen-specific CD4+ T cell clonotypes by their expansion, the ViraFEST assay first stimulated PBMC with viral peptide pools and then applied TCR sequencing. After roughly 11 days of culture, CD4+ T cells were isolated with the EasySep CD4+ T cell isolation kit. Each participant received two doses of an mRNA SARS-CoV-2 vaccine, either BNT162b2 or mRNA-1273. The absence of prior SARS-CoV-2 infection in healthy vaccine recipients was confirmed by negative nucleocapsid antibodies before and after vaccination. A few million PBMC per well were cultured with 10 ug/ml peptides in IMDM containing approximately 4.5% human AB serum, about 9.6 IU/ml IL-2 and gentamicin. Half of the culture medium was replaced with fresh IL-2-containing medium on days 3 and 7. Unless otherwise noted, each peptide stimulation condition was cultured in triplicate wells. PBMC were separated from whole blood using Ficoll-Paque Plus gradient centrifugation and were then either cryopreserved at -140C or used fresh. The overlapping peptide pools covered the spike proteins of SARS-CoV-2 and of the common cold coronaviruses HCoV-NL63, HCoV-OC43 and HCoV-229E. Genomic DNA was extracted from cultured CD4+ T cells with the QIAamp micro DNA kit.

The library was generated by the immunoSEQ multiplex PCR assay. TCR beta CDR3 sequencing was performed on DNA from the cultured, isolated CD4+ T cells. The paper's processing steps were these. Non-productive TCR sequences were discarded, and reads were trimmed to the CDR3 region, with only CDR3s of 7 or more amino acids retained. Antigen-specific clonotypes were identified using the MANAFEST web app by comparison of expansion in peptide wells against reference cultures. Positive clones required FDR<0.05 expansion versus reference and all other wells, odds ratio above 5, and frequency above 0.1% in two replicate wells. A clonotype was called cross-reactive if it was significantly expanded both in SARS-CoV-2 spike wells and in at least one common cold coronavirus spike condition. Using the stringdist R package, CDR3 similarity was measured by Levenshtein distance, and unrooted trees were constructed with ape in R 3.6.1. The clones in this table, taken by TCRdb from immuneACCESS, are in-frame only. Not every clone is retained; where verified, under half of the shortfall comes from an unresolved V gene, and the cause of the rest is unknown. V and J calls plus clone size are reproduced from that table; the DNA served to infer D and trimming. The sample table shows over 50,000 clones, and approximately 73% are seen once. The top ten constitute around 1.2% of the sample.

The sample consisted of CD4+ T cells from PBMCs cultured with HCoV-229E spike peptides, taken after COVID-19 vaccination. What this sample's cell subset or site label stands for: HCoV-229E spike overlapping peptide pool stimulation. The receptor was isolated from a human donor who received a COVID-19 vaccine. The chain couples TRBV2 to TRBJ2-5; 8 nucleotides in the junction match TRBD2. The CDR3 protein is CASSLYGGGKETQYF. The DNA is as follows: TGTGCCAGCAGCCTGTACGGCGGGGGGAAAGAGACCCAGTACTTC.